The 12 T cell receptor beta chains below come from one sample, sequenced in a study of STAT5B mutations in CD4+ large granular lymphocyte leukemia. Some clones are missing from TCRdb's copy, which holds only in-frame ones; the method was immunoSEQ multiplex PCR. Of around 26,000 clones detected, 74% appear once; the ten largest clones hold over 8%. Material for sequencing was CD4+ T cells from blood buffy coats. Receptors were obtained from a human donor in good health.

The gene calls are TRBV6-1 and TRBJ1-3; D remains unclear. The germline V gene encodes CDR1 MNHNS and CDR2 SASEGT. CDR3 length: 16 residues. V was cut by 0 bases and J by 5 bases, with 14 bases left in between. Here the CDR3 reads CASSEAVRNGRNTIYF. The CDR3 DNA reads TGTGCCAGCAGTGAAGCCGTAAGGAATGGGCGAAACACCATATATTTT.

This rearrangement joins TRBV6-5 to TRBJ2-7, with 13 bases that match TRBD2. After removal of 6 bases from V and 5 bases from J, the junction contained 4 bases not matched to a gene. CDR3 length: 14 residues. Germline assignment: CDR1 MNHEY and CDR2 SVGAGI. DNA of the CDR3: TGTGCCAGCAGCCAGGGACTAGCGGGGAACGAGCAGTACTTC. Protein sequence: CASSQGLAGNEQYF.

The chain recombines TRBV5-8 with TRBJ1-1, with 8 nucleotides matching TRBD1. The V gene's germline CDR1 is SGHTS and CDR2 YDEGEE. Unmatched junction bases numbered 7, after V lost 0 bases and J lost 3 bases. This CDR3 is 16 amino acids long. CDR3: CASSLVLQGGDTEAFF. In DNA, the CDR3 is TGTGCCAGCAGCTTGGTGTTACAGGGGGGGGACACTGAAGCTTTCTTT.

The V gene is TRBV11-3, the J gene TRBJ2-5; TRBD1 matches 7 bases. Germline values: CDR1 SGHNT, CDR2 YENEEA. This CDR3 comprises 17 residues. V shed 5 bases, J shed 3 bases, and the junction held 15 bases outside the gene matches. The CDR3 loop reads CASSPKRGTVGEETQYF. For the CDR3, the DNA is TGTGCCAGCAGCCCGAAAAGGGGGACAGTAGGCGAAGAGACCCAGTACTTC. Full variable domain (remainder filled in from reference TRBV11-3 and TRBJ2-5): EAGVVQSPRYKIIEKKQPVAFWCNPISGHNTLYWYLQNLGQGPELLIRYENEEAVDDSQLPKDRFSAERLKGVDSTLKIQPAELGDSAVYLCASSPKRGTVGEETQYFGPGTRLLVL.

This clone was counted only a few times. Here the CDR3 reads CASSLLSNEQFF. The CDR3 region has the DNA TGTGCCAGCAGCTTATTAAGCAATGAGCAGTTCTTC. The V call is TRBV7-9, the J call TRBJ2-1; D gene uncertain. V was clipped by 2 bases and J by 6 bases, with 5 bases between them. Germline loops: CDR1 SEHNR, CDR2 FQNEAQ (reference sequence). The CDR3 contains 12 residues.

DNA of the CDR3: TGTGCCAGCAGTTTTTTCCCAAGGTCTTCTGGCTACACCTTC. Protein product: CASSFFPRSSGYTF. This chain links TRBV27 with TRBJ1-2, with D unresolved. The CDR3 is made up of 14 amino acids. Per germline, CDR1 MNHEY and CDR2 SMNVEV (reference sequence). The V end lost 3 bases, the J end lost 7 bases, and 15 bases lay between the germline ends.

The chain uses TRBV19 and TRBJ2-1; D might be TRBD1 (6 bases). This CDR3 has 13 amino acids. The germline gives CDR1 LNHDA, CDR2 SQIVND (reference sequence). V gave up 3 bases and J gave up 9 bases, with 12 bases separating them. The CDR3 DNA is TGTGCCAGTAGTATTACAGGGTGGGGTGAGCAGTTCTTC. This codes for CASSITGWGEQFF.

The chain employs TRBV5-4 and TRBJ2-1, with D possibly being TRBD1 (7 bases). Germline V lookup: CDR1 SGHNT, CDR2 YYREEE (reference sequence). CDR3 length: 17 residues. V dropped 0 bases and J dropped 2 bases, with 15 bases sitting between them. The CDR3, as DNA: TGTGCCAGCAGCTTGGGTTCAGGGGGACTTACCTACAATGAGCAGTTCTTC. This translates into CASSLGSGGLTYNEQFF.

The chain couples TRBV5-4 to TRBJ2-3; D might be TRBD1 or TRBD2, each matching 5 bases. Looked up from germline, CDR1 is SGHNT and CDR2 is YYREEE (reference sequence). This CDR3 contains 16 residues. The V and J ends lost 1 base and 0 bases respectively, with 12 bases between them. The CDR3 protein is CASSLFGGASTDTQYF. CDR3 coding DNA: TGTGCCAGCAGCTTGTTTGGGGGTGCTAGCACAGATACGCAGTATTTT.

The chain employs TRBV6-5 and TRBJ2-5; 10 bases map to TRBD1. CDR1 MNHEY and CDR2 SVGAGI come from the germline V gene. V shed 5 bases, J shed 4 bases, and the junction held 4 bases outside the gene matches. The CDR3 contains 14 residues. CDR3 sequence (DNA): TGTGCCAGCAGTACGGGGGACAGGGGAGAGACCCAGTACTTC. It translates to CASSTGDRGETQYF.

J is TRBJ1-2 and V is TRBV19; 8 bases fit TRBD1. This CDR3 region has 19 residues. V lost 1 base and J lost 0; bases outside the gene matches: 13. Germline CDR1 LNHDA, CDR2 SQIVND (reference sequence). CDR3 DNA: TGTGCCAGTAGTATAGTCGTCGGGCAGGGGGCCAGTACTAACTATGGCTACACCTTC. Amino acids: CASSIVVGQGASTNYGYTF.

This rearrangement joins TRBV19 to TRBJ2-5; 8 bases map to TRBD1. Germline-derived CDR1 and CDR2 are LNHDA and SQIVND (reference sequence). This CDR3 contains 16 residues. The junction had 14 bases not matched to a gene; V was cut back by 6 bases and J by 5 bases. The CDR3 reads CASRSHSQGASETQYF. The CDR3 nucleotides read TGTGCCAGTAGAAGCCACTCCCAGGGGGCGAGTGAGACCCAGTACTTC.